This T cell receptor beta chain originates from a study of vaccination and CD4 T cells after COVID-19. This clonotype was found once. Its antigen is as yet unknown. Trimming took 5 bases from V and 5 from J, leaving 15 bases between them. Germline V CDR1 and CDR2: MNHNS, SASEGT. This CDR3 has 14 residues. Study observations and caveats: Vaccine-specific clones numbering 304 of 307 showed spike mono-reactivity in convalescent patients.

The treatment is: approximately nine-day PBMC culture with coronavirus spike peptide pools or control peptides (ViraFEST assay). The ViraFEST method relied on peptide pools to expand antigen-specific T cells, followed by TCR sequencing. Sequencing of the DNA from cultured CD4+ T cells was carried out with the Oncomine TCR Beta short-read assay. TCRdb passed the PCR reads through MiXCR, listing each CDR3 protein once. The sample yields about 20,000 distinct CDR3 sequences, about 50% seen once. This sequence originates from a human donor who had recovered from COVID-19. The sample consisted of CD4+ T cells from blood, cultured in vitro. V usage is TRBV6-1 and J usage is TRBJ1-1, with D unclear. As DNA, the CDR3 is TGTGCCAGCAGTACCGTCTATTCCGGTACTGAAGCTTTCTTT. The encoded protein is CASSTVYSGTEAFF.